What follows are 27 T cell receptor beta chains derived from one specimen sequenced in a study of TIL therapy for anti-PD-1-resistant metastatic lung cancer. Sequencing used immunoSEQ v3. Profiling relied on immunoSEQ multiplex PCR, and the TCRdb table lists in-frame clones only, not all of them. The sample contains about 47,000 clones, 70% to 90% of which appear only once. Time point indicated: pre-treatment sample, taken before nivolumab and TIL therapy. Specimen: blood, collected at baseline. The receptors derive from a person aged 25 to 85 with non-small cell lung cancer.

The chain couples TRBV3-1 (or the pseudogene TRBV3-2) to TRBJ1-5, with 9 positions matching TRBD1. The CDR3 is 16 amino acids. Germline V gene sequence: CDR1 LGHDT, CDR2 YNNKEL (reference sequence). With 0 bases clipped from V and 3 bases from J, the junction kept 3 bases outside the gene matches. As DNA, the CDR3 is TGTGCCAGCAGCCAAGAGGGGACAGGGATCAATCAGCCCCAGCATTTT. Protein product: CASSQEGTGINQPQHF.

The chain combines TRBV11-2 with TRBJ1-1; 7 positions agree with TRBD1. The V segment lost 2 bases and the J segment 3 bases; nucleotides outside the gene matches: 9. This CDR3 region has 16 residues. Germline loops: CDR1 SGHAT, CDR2 FQNNGV. CDR3 DNA sequence: TGTGCCAGCAGCTTATGGGGATCAGACAGGGACACTGAAGCTTTCTTT. This codes for CASSLWGSDRDTEAFF.

The chain employs TRBV27 and TRBJ2-7; D not certain. Germline V gene data show CDR1 as MNHEY and CDR2 as SMNVEV (reference sequence). The V gene lost 4 bases and the J gene lost 5 bases, with 18 bases spanning the gap. The CDR3 sequence is 15 residues long. The CDR3 spells CASSSGQPGFNEQYF. CDR3 in DNA: TGTGCCAGCAGTTCCGGTCAACCCGGGTTTAACGAGCAGTACTTC.

Written as DNA, the CDR3 is TGTGCCAGCACCAACAGGGGGGCTGTCGAGCAGTACTTC. It specifies CASTNRGAVEQYF. The chain recombines TRBV12-3 or TRBV12-4 with TRBJ2-7; 8 nucleotides agree with TRBD1. The CDR3 contains 13 residues. V was pared by 7 bases and J by 6 bases, with 8 bases of the junction left unmatched.

The V gene is TRBV28, the J gene TRBJ2-5; D call uncertain. Germline V gene sequence: CDR1 MDHEN, CDR2 SYDVKM. The length of the CDR3 is 14 residues. The V and J ends lost 3 bases and 0 bases respectively, with 8 bases between them. The CDR3 DNA reads as TGTGCCAGCAGTTTGGGTCAGAACCAAGAGACCCAGTACTTC. It codes for CASSLGQNQETQYF.

The gene calls are TRBV5-1 and TRBJ2-7; D not certain. The CDR3 sequence is 11 residues long. The V gene lost 4 bases and the J gene lost 3 bases, with 5 bases spanning the gap. Looked up from germline, CDR1 is SGHRS and CDR2 is YFSETQ. The chain's CDR3 is CASSENYEQYF. The CDR3 region has the DNA TGCGCCAGCAGCGAAAACTACGAGCAGTACTTC.

This chain connects TRBV7-9 to TRBJ2-3; D assignment may be TRBD1 or TRBD2 (5 bases each). This CDR3 has 14 amino acids. Germline loops: CDR1 SEHNR, CDR2 FQNEAQ (reference sequence). Trimming took off 6 bases at V and 2 bases at J, with 12 bases between the two ends. CDR3 DNA sequence: TGTGCCAGCAGGTCTGGGACCGACACAGATACGCAGTATTTT. This sequence encodes CASRSGTDTDTQYF.

V and J are TRBV29-1 and TRBJ2-7; the D gene is possibly TRBD2 (5 bases). Trimming pared 0 bases from V and 3 bases from J, leaving 15 bases between. The germline V gene encodes CDR1 SQVTM and CDR2 ANQGSEA. The CDR3 is 15 residues long. The CDR3 DNA follows: TGCAGCGTTGAAGATGGAGGATCCCCACACTACGAGCAGTACTTC. Encoded protein: CSVEDGGSPHYEQYF.

The rearrangement uses TRBV6-5 and TRBJ2-7; 8 bases align to TRBD1. Per germline, CDR1 MNHEY and CDR2 SVGAGI. There are 13 residues in the CDR3. The J segment lost 3 bases and the V segment lost 7 bases, leaving 5 bases of the junction unmatched. CDR3 nucleotide sequence: TGTGCCAGCAAGGACAGGGCGCTCTACGAGCAGTACTTC. It translates to CASKDRALYEQYF.

J is TRBJ2-1 and V is TRBV7-9, with TRBD2 matching over 9 bases. The length of the CDR3 is 15 residues. The trim removed 3 bases at V and 8 bases at J, leaving 8 bases unmatched. Germline lookup yields CDR1 SEHNR and CDR2 FQNEAQ (reference sequence). The CDR3 sequence is CASSFSGRQVDEQFF. CDR3 coding DNA: TGTGCCAGCAGCTTTAGCGGGAGACAGGTCGATGAGCAGTTCTTC.

The sample holds one count of this clone. The rearrangement joins TRBV5-1 to TRBJ2-5; TRBD1 matches 7 bases. Germline assignment: CDR1 SGHRS and CDR2 YFSETQ. With V trimmed by 2 bases and J by 3 bases, 7 bases remained unmatched. The CDR3 sequence is 15 residues long. CDR3 sequence (DNA): TGCGCCAGCAGCTTTACCCGACAGGGTGAAGAGACCCAGTACTTC. Amino acid sequence: CASSFTRQGEETQYF.

The CDR3 spells CASRGGDRSAEQYF. DNA for the CDR3: TGTGCCAGCAGGGGTGGGGACAGGTCTGCCGAGCAGTACTTC. J is TRBJ2-7 and V is TRBV2, with 8 bases identical to TRBD1. This CDR3 is built from 14 residues. J gave up 6 bases and V 6 bases, and 10 bases lay outside the gene matches. Germline V gene sequence: CDR1 SNHLY, CDR2 FYNNEI.

This sequence joins TRBV4-1 and TRBJ2-1, with 10 bases that match TRBD1. Germline V gene data show CDR1 as MGHRA and CDR2 as YSYEKL. CDR3 length: 15 residues. V lost 3 bases and J lost 7; bases outside the gene matches: 6. The CDR3 protein is CASSHGGQGGNEQFF. The CDR3 DNA is TGCGCCAGCAGCCATGGCGGACAGGGGGGGAATGAGCAGTTCTTC.

This chain connects TRBV19 to TRBJ2-7; 9 bases align to TRBD1. Looked up from germline, CDR1 is LNHDA and CDR2 is SQIVND (reference sequence). Trimming removed 3 bases from V and 5 bases from J; junction bases left unmatched: 17. The CDR3 loop spans 18 amino acids. The CDR3 loop reads CASSMIWAPGQGLHEQYF. The CDR3 nucleotides read TGTGCCAGTAGTATGATATGGGCACCGGGACAGGGCTTACACGAGCAGTACTTC.

The chain carries TRBV24-1 and TRBJ2-1, with D possibly matching TRBD2 (6 bases). The CDR3 consists of 13 residues. V was pared by 5 bases and J by 6 bases, with 10 bases between. The germline gives CDR1 KGHDR, CDR2 SFDVKD. DNA of the CDR3: TGTGCCACCAGTGCTTCGGGACTCAATGAGCAGTTCTTC. Encoded protein: CATSASGLNEQFF.

The chain is built from TRBV2 and TRBJ1-6; 7 nucleotides agree with TRBD1. In germline, CDR1 is SNHLY, CDR2 FYNNEI. With V trimmed by 2 bases and J by 9 bases, 10 bases remained unmatched. CDR3 length: 16 amino acids. The CDR3 DNA sequence: TGTGCCAGCAGTGAAAGTCAAGCACAGGGGAGTTCACCCCTCCACTTT. It specifies CASSESQAQGSSPLHF.

The DNA for the CDR3 is TGTGCCAGCAGTGAACCGGGACAGATCACAGATACGCAGTATTTT. Translated, it gives CASSEPGQITDTQYF. This sequence joins TRBV6-1 and TRBJ2-3, with 7 bases matching TRBD1. Germline values: CDR1 MNHNS, CDR2 SASEGT. The V and J ends lost 2 bases and 2 bases, in that order; junction bases with no gene match: 4. The CDR3 has 15 amino acids.

This clone was observed a handful of times. This chain links TRBV19 with TRBJ2-2; TRBD1 matches 7 bases. Germline V gene sequence: CDR1 LNHDA, CDR2 SQIVND (reference sequence). Trimming removed 7 bases from V and 8 bases from J; junction bases left unmatched: 7. There are 13 residues in the CDR3. The CDR3 sequence is CASIQQGRGELFF. CDR3 bases: TGTGCCAGTATCCAACAGGGGCGGGGGGAGCTGTTTTTT.

The chain is built from TRBV19 and TRBJ1-5; TRBD1 matches 8 bases. V lost 7 bases, J lost 4 bases, and 15 bases stayed unmatched. CDR3 length: 17 amino acids. The germline V gene encodes CDR1 LNHDA and CDR2 SQIVND (reference sequence). For the CDR3, the DNA is TGTGCCAGTACCCCCCCTCGGACAGGGACGGATAATCAGCCCCAGCATTTT. This sequence encodes CASTPPRTGTDNQPQHF. Together with reference TRBV19 and TRBJ1-5, the CDR3 gives the full variable domain: DGGITQSPKYLFRKEGQNVTLSCEQNLNHDAMYWYRQDPGQGLRLIYYSQIVNDFQKGDIAEGYSVSREKKESFPLTVTSAQKNPTAFYLCASTPPRTGTDNQPQHFGDGTRLSIL.

The J gene is TRBJ2-1, the V gene TRBV7-9; no clear D. The germline V gene encodes CDR1 SEHNR and CDR2 FQNEAQ (reference sequence). The CDR3 is 11 residues long. The V end lost 1 base, the J end lost 10 bases, and 5 bases lay between the germline ends. Here the CDR3 DNA reads TGTGCCAGCAGCTTAGTTACAGAGCAGTTCTTC. This encodes CASSLVTEQFF.

The V and J genes are TRBV4-3 and TRBJ2-3; D uncertain. This CDR3 has 15 residues. V gave up 0 bases and J gave up 0 bases, with 7 bases separating them. CDR1 and CDR2 from the germline V gene are LGHNA and YSLEER. The DNA of the CDR3 is TGCGCCAGCAGCCAAGAGGGTAGGAGCACAGATACGCAGTATTTT. Translated: CASSQEGRSTDTQYF.

V gene TRBV6-1 combines with J gene TRBJ2-7, with TRBD2 identical over 7 bases. Germline CDR1 is MNHNS and CDR2 is SASEGT. The CDR3 sequence is 16 residues long. J lost 3 bases, V lost 1 base, and 9 bases had no gene match. CDR3 amino acids: CASSEGPGLNLYEQYF. The DNA for the CDR3 is TGTGCCAGCAGTGAAGGTCCGGGACTAAACCTCTACGAGCAGTACTTC.

The chain is built from TRBV2 and TRBJ2-3; 10 bases match TRBD2. The CDR3 spans 15 residues. V was clipped by 6 bases and J by 6 bases; unmatched bases: 9. The germline V gene has CDR1 SNHLY and CDR2 FYNNEI. In DNA, the CDR3 is TGTGCCAGCAGCCAAGCGGGGGGGTCCACGGATACGCAGTATTTT. Residues: CASSQAGGSTDTQYF.

This clone occurred once. The gene calls are TRBV6-5 and TRBJ2-2; the D gene is possibly TRBD1 (5 bases). This CDR3 has 12 residues. V was cut by 5 bases and J by 8 bases, with 9 bases left in between. Germline V lookup: CDR1 MNHEY, CDR2 SVGAGI. In DNA form, the CDR3 reads TGTGCCAGCAGTCTCCAGGGAGGGGAGCTGTTTTTT. It specifies CASSLQGGELFF.

The chain has TRBV11-3 and TRBJ2-1; D not resolved. V lost 3 bases, J lost 5 bases, and 11 bases lay in between. Germline V CDR1 and CDR2: SGHNT, YENEEA. The CDR3 consists of 14 residues. The CDR3 spells CASSLGSWNNEQFF. DNA of the CDR3: TGTGCCAGCAGCTTGGGTAGTTGGAACAATGAGCAGTTCTTC.

The V gene is TRBV29-1, the J gene TRBJ2-7, with 8 positions matching TRBD1. CDR1 is SQVTM and CDR2 is ANQGSEA in the germline V gene. This CDR3 contains 13 residues. V was clipped by 3 bases and J by 5 bases; unmatched bases: 6. CDR3 in amino acids: CSVDRGRADEQYF. CDR3 bases: TGCAGCGTTGACAGGGGGCGCGCAGACGAGCAGTACTTC.

The chain combines TRBV3-1 (or the pseudogene TRBV3-2) with TRBJ2-5, with unresolved D. This CDR3 comprises 11 residues. The V end was cut by 1 base, the J end by 5 bases, with 2 bases between. The germline V gene encodes CDR1 LGHDT and CDR2 YNNKEL (reference sequence). The CDR3: CASSQGETQYF. CDR3 in DNA: TGTGCCAGCAGCCAAGGGGAGACCCAGTACTTC.